This T cell receptor beta chain stems from a study of cytomegalovirus exposure and HLA in healthy donors. The primer mix had 60 Vbeta and 13 Jbeta primers. Clones were sequenced by immunoSEQ multiplex PCR, and TCRdb holds only the in-frame ones, with some missing. The profile covers approximately 190,000 clones, with over 60% appearing a single time and around 2.2% taken by the ten largest. In this sample, this clone turned up a few times. Unmatched junction bases numbered 17, after V lost 11 bases and J lost 1 base. The CDR3 spans 17 residues. Germline assignment: CDR1 MRHNA and CDR2 SNTAGT. The receptor's source is a woman aged 30 to 39 in good health and CMV-seropositive. Sequencing was done on a sample of PBMCs. V gene TRBV6-4 combines with J gene TRBJ1-1; 9 nucleotides match TRBD1. The CDR3 DNA sequence: TGTGCCGTTCTACAGGGGGCCGTACATCTGGGGAACACTGAAGCTTTCTTT. It codes for CAVLQGAVHLGNTEAFF.